A single sample is the source of the 28 T cell receptor beta chains below, sequenced in a study of cytomegalovirus exposure and HLA in healthy donors. PCR primers comprised 60 Vbeta and 13 Jbeta primers. The data were produced by immunoSEQ multiplex PCR, yet TCRdb's version contains in-frame clones alone and is incomplete. The sample has approximately 260,000 clones; 85% to 95% are singletons. The sequenced material came from PBMCs. Receptor source: a girl aged 2-10 years in good health and CMV-seronegative.

The rearrangement joins TRBV5-1 to TRBJ1-1; 10 bases map to TRBD1. The CDR3 length is 14 residues. CDR1 SGHRS and CDR2 YFSETQ come from the germline V gene. With 4 bases clipped from V and 5 bases from J, the junction kept 5 bases outside the gene matches. The CDR3 here is CASSPPGQGTEAFF. The CDR3 DNA reads TGCGCCAGCAGCCCTCCGGGACAGGGGACTGAAGCTTTCTTT.

The genes are TRBV9 and TRBJ1-1; 9 positions match TRBD1. This CDR3 is 15 amino acids long. The V segment lost 3 bases and the J segment 0 bases; nucleotides outside the gene matches: 3. Germline values: CDR1 SGDLS, CDR2 YYNGEE. The CDR3 loop reads CASSGGTGMNTEAFF. The CDR3, as DNA: TGTGCCAGCAGCGGAGGGACAGGGATGAACACTGAAGCTTTCTTT.

CDR3 sequence: CATSRDLMPNYGYTF. In nucleotides, the CDR3 is TGTGCCACCTCACGGGACTTGATGCCTAACTATGGCTACACCTTC. The chain joins TRBV6-1 to TRBJ1-2; maybe TRBD1 (5 bases). Germline CDR1 and CDR2: MNHNS and SASEGT. The CDR3 length is 15 residues. V lost 10 bases and J 0 bases, leaving 18 bases between the germline ends.

The V and J genes are TRBV7-2 and TRBJ2-3; 13 positions match TRBD2. The CDR3 sequence is 15 residues long. Germline-derived CDR1 and CDR2 are SGHTA and FQGNSA. V shed 5 bases and J 8 bases; nucleotides not matched to a gene: 7. The CDR3 loop is CASSPTSGGASTQYF. CDR3 sequence (DNA): TGTGCCAGCAGCCCTACTAGCGGGGGGGCTAGTACGCAGTATTTT.

This chain connects TRBV11-2 to TRBJ1-3; D not resolved. Germline loops: CDR1 SGHAT, CDR2 FQNNGV. This CDR3 has 13 residues. V was pared by 2 bases and J by 0 bases, with 2 bases between. CDR3 sequence reads: CASSLHSGNTIYF. The CDR3 coding sequence is TGTGCCAGCAGCTTACACTCTGGAAACACCATATATTTT.

V and J are TRBV29-1 and TRBJ2-5; no definite D call. V shed 5 bases and J shed 11 bases, with 18 bases lying between them. This CDR3 region has 12 residues. CDR1 is SQVTM and CDR2 is ANQGSEA in the germline V gene. The CDR3 here is CSVKRETGEQYF. In nucleotides, the CDR3 is TGCAGCGTTAAGAGAGAGACTGGAGAGCAGTACTTC.

The V call is TRBV19, the J call TRBJ1-1; the D is unclear. Germline CDR1 is LNHDA and CDR2 is SQIVND (reference sequence). V was clipped by 4 bases and J by 1 base, with 7 bases between them. CDR3 length: 13 residues. CDR3 in DNA: TGTGCCAGTAGTAACGGAGGGAACACTGAAGCTTTCTTT. Translating gives CASSNGGNTEAFF.

This chain joins TRBV6-5 and TRBJ2-7; perhaps TRBD1 as D (5 bases). Trimming took off 5 bases at V and 2 bases at J, with 13 bases between the two ends. CDR1 is MNHEY, CDR2 SVGAGI, per germline. This CDR3 contains 14 residues. The CDR3 is CASSDLAGTYEQYF. DNA for the CDR3: TGTGCCAGCAGTGACCTGGCAGGGACCTACGAGCAGTACTTC.

V gene TRBV19 combines with J gene TRBJ1-5, with D possibly matching TRBD1 (5 bases). V was trimmed by 5 bases and J by 3 bases, leaving 8 bases between them. Germline V lookup: CDR1 LNHDA, CDR2 SQIVND (reference sequence). The CDR3 extends over 13 amino acids. CDR3 sequence (DNA): TGTGCCAGTAGTTGGGGCGACAATCAGCCCCAGCATTTT. This gives the protein CASSWGDNQPQHF.

J is TRBJ2-1 and V is TRBV6-6; 8 nucleotides match TRBD1. The ends lost 3 bases at V and 9 bases at J; junction bases unmatched: 10. Looked up from germline, CDR1 is MNHNY and CDR2 is SVGAGI (reference sequence). The CDR3 runs 15 residues. The CDR3 DNA follows: TGTGCCAGCAGTTATGCGCAGGGGGCTAAGTCTGAGCAGTTCTTC. Its protein product is CASSYAQGAKSEQFF.

The chain joins TRBV7-3 to TRBJ2-2, with TRBD2 matching 14 bases. The CDR3 length is 19 residues. J gave up 0 bases and V 5 bases, and 8 bases lay outside the gene matches. Germline CDR1 is SGHTA and CDR2 is FQGTGA. CDR3 in DNA: TGTGCCAGCAGCACTCGGACTAGCGGGGGGCCATCGAACACCGGGGAGCTGTTTTTT. Translated: CASSTRTSGGPSNTGELFF.

The chain carries TRBV7-9 and TRBJ2-3; D might be TRBD2 (5 bases). The V gene's germline CDR1 is SEHNR and CDR2 FQNEAQ (reference sequence). V dropped 3 bases and J dropped 0 bases, with 13 bases sitting between them. The length of the CDR3 is 16 residues. The CDR3 protein is CASSFLPGFSTDTQYF. The CDR3 nucleotides are TGTGCCAGCAGCTTCCTCCCGGGATTTAGCACAGATACGCAGTATTTT.

This chain joins TRBV27 and TRBJ1-5, with 9 bases lining up with TRBD1. The junction had 2 bases not matched to a gene; V was cut back by 6 bases and J by 2 bases. In germline, CDR1 is MNHEY, CDR2 SMNVEV (reference sequence). The CDR3 runs to 14 residues. The CDR3 DNA follows: TGTGCCAGCAGAACAGGGGGCGGCAATCAGCCCCAGCATTTT. Its protein product is CASRTGGGNQPQHF.

The J gene is TRBJ2-1, the V gene TRBV5-6; 9 bases are shared with TRBD2. From germline, CDR1 is SGHDT and CDR2 YYEEEE. V lost 4 bases to trimming and J lost 7 bases; unmatched junction nucleotides: 3. This CDR3 spans 13 amino acids. In DNA form, the CDR3 reads TGTGCCAGCAGCGCGGGAGGGACTAATGAGCAGTTCTTC. This codes for CASSAGGTNEQFF.

V usage is TRBV5-5 and J usage is TRBJ2-7; 10 positions match TRBD1. V was clipped by 4 bases and J by 5 bases; unmatched bases: 9. The CDR3 has 15 amino acids. The germline V gene encodes CDR1 SGHKS and CDR2 YYEKEE (reference sequence). CDR3 sequence: CASSLGDRGIHEQYF. As DNA, the CDR3 is TGTGCCAGCAGCCTAGGGGACAGGGGAATCCACGAGCAGTACTTC.

The chain combines TRBV13 with TRBJ2-2, with 8 bases matching TRBD1. Losses at the gene ends were 5 bases for V and 1 base for J; bases not matched to a gene: 6. Looked up from germline, CDR1 is PRHDT and CDR2 is FYEKMQ (reference sequence). The CDR3 covers 16 residues. The CDR3 DNA follows: TGTGCCAGCAGCGGAACCGGACAGGGGAACACCGGGGAGCTGTTTTTT. Translation: CASSGTGQGNTGELFF.

This chain uses TRBV25-1 with TRBJ2-7; D is perhaps TRBD1 (5 bases). Germline values: CDR1 MGHDK, CDR2 SYGVNS. The length of the CDR3 is 13 residues. V lost 2 bases to trimming and J lost 4 bases, with 9 bases between them. Here the CDR3 reads CASSEQGSYEQYF. CDR3 DNA sequence: TGTGCCAGCAGTGAACAGGGTAGTTACGAGCAGTACTTC.

The V gene is TRBV4-1, the J gene TRBJ1-5; 12 bases match TRBD1. Trimming took 0 bases from V and 0 from J; bases not matched to a gene: 9. CDR1 and CDR2 (germline): MGHRA, YSYEKL. The CDR3 consists of 20 residues. The CDR3: CASSQDGPGQGAHSNQPQHF. The CDR3 bases are TGCGCCAGCAGCCAAGATGGTCCGGGACAGGGGGCCCATAGCAATCAGCCCCAGCATTTT.

This chain uses TRBV7-6 with TRBJ1-1; 7 bases align to TRBD1. J was trimmed by 3 bases and V by 6 bases; bases with no gene match: 13. This CDR3 has 16 amino acids. Germline V lookup: CDR1 SGHVS, CDR2 FNYEAQ. CDR3 region: CASSPKNRQGDTEAFF. The CDR3 coding sequence is TGTGCCAGCAGTCCGAAGAACCGGCAGGGGGACACTGAAGCTTTCTTT.

The chain couples TRBV7-9 to TRBJ2-2; 7 nucleotides match TRBD2. Germline CDR1 is SEHNR and CDR2 is FQNEAQ (reference sequence). The length of the CDR3 is 16 residues. The V segment lost 5 bases and the J segment 1 base; nucleotides outside the gene matches: 7. CDR3 in DNA: TGTGCCAGCAGCCCCCCCGGGACTATGAACACCGGGGAGCTGTTTTTT. Protein product: CASSPPGTMNTGELFF.

The chain employs TRBV9 and TRBJ2-7; a possible D gene is TRBD2 (5 bases). The CDR3 extends over 14 amino acids. Trimming removed 0 bases at V and 1 base at J, with 8 bases between. CDR1 and CDR2 from the germline V gene are SGDLS and YYNGEE. CDR3 sequence reads: CASSVVASSYEQYF. The CDR3 DNA follows: TGTGCCAGCAGCGTAGTAGCGTCATCCTACGAGCAGTACTTC.

V is TRBV14 and J is TRBJ1-1; the D is unclear. Trimming shortened V by 3 bases and J by 3 bases, and 11 bases separated the two germline ends. The CDR3 spans 14 residues. Germline loops: CDR1 SGHDN, CDR2 FVKESK. For the CDR3, the DNA is TGTGCCAGCAGCCATAGGGTCGGGGACACTGAAGCTTTCTTT. This translates into CASSHRVGDTEAFF.

This chain uses TRBV9 with TRBJ1-3; D uncertain. This CDR3 has 14 amino acids. CDR1 is SGDLS and CDR2 is YYNGEE in the germline V gene. The germline V and J ends were trimmed by 1 base and 2 bases, with 7 bases remaining between them. DNA for the CDR3: TGTGCCAGCAGCGTAAAAGGAGCTGGAAACACCATATATTTT. Its translation: CASSVKGAGNTIYF.

The V gene is TRBV28, the J gene TRBJ2-7; 10 bases align to TRBD1. CDR1 and CDR2 (germline): MDHEN, SYDVKM. This CDR3 has 16 residues. The ends lost 5 bases at V and 2 bases at J; junction bases unmatched: 9. CDR3 nucleotides: TGTGCCAGCAGTGCCCCCCGGGGACAGGGGACCTACGAGCAGTACTTC. Encoded protein: CASSAPRGQGTYEQYF.

The chain employs TRBV4-2 and TRBJ2-7; the match to TRBD2 covers 9 bases. The CDR3 is 15 amino acids. Germline V gene sequence: CDR1 LGHNA, CDR2 YNFKEQ. V dropped 3 bases and J dropped 2; count of bases not matched to a gene: 5. The CDR3 sequence: CASSHSTSGPYEQYF. For the CDR3, the DNA is TGTGCCAGCAGCCACTCGACTAGCGGACCCTACGAGCAGTACTTC.

The CDR3 loop is CASSSDAGKVYGYTF. CDR3 coding DNA: TGTGCCAGCAGCTCAGATGCGGGAAAGGTCTATGGCTACACCTTC. The chain employs TRBV7-2 and TRBJ1-2, with D hard to call. The germline gives CDR1 SGHTA, CDR2 FQGNSA. The germline V and J ends were trimmed by 4 bases and 4 bases, with 16 bases remaining between them. The CDR3 totals 15 residues. Complete variable domain (other parts from reference TRBV7-2 and TRBJ1-2): GAGVSQSPSNKVTEKGKDVELRCDPISGHTALYWYRQSLGQGLEFLIYFQGNSAPDKSGLPSDRFSAERTGGSVSTLTIQRTQQEDSAVYLCASSSDAGKVYGYTFGSGTRLTVV.

This clone was recorded only once. J is TRBJ2-5 and V is TRBV27, with 7 bases lining up with TRBD2. Germline CDR1 MNHEY, CDR2 SMNVEV (reference sequence). V lost 3 bases and J lost 3; bases outside the gene matches: 4. The CDR3 is 14 residues long. This CDR3 is CASSFRGREETQYF. CDR3 coding DNA: TGTGCCAGCAGTTTCCGGGGGAGGGAAGAGACCCAGTACTTC.

The gene calls are TRBV15 and TRBJ2-5; TRBD2 is a possible D gene (5 bases). The CDR3 consists of 14 residues. Germline values: CDR1 LNHNV, CDR2 YYDKDF (reference sequence). Between the trimmed V and J ends, which lost 5 bases and 5 bases, there was a span of 15 bases. The CDR3 here is CATSPSFPGETQYF. CDR3 nucleotide sequence: TGTGCCACCAGCCCAAGTTTCCCGGGGGAGACCCAGTACTTC.